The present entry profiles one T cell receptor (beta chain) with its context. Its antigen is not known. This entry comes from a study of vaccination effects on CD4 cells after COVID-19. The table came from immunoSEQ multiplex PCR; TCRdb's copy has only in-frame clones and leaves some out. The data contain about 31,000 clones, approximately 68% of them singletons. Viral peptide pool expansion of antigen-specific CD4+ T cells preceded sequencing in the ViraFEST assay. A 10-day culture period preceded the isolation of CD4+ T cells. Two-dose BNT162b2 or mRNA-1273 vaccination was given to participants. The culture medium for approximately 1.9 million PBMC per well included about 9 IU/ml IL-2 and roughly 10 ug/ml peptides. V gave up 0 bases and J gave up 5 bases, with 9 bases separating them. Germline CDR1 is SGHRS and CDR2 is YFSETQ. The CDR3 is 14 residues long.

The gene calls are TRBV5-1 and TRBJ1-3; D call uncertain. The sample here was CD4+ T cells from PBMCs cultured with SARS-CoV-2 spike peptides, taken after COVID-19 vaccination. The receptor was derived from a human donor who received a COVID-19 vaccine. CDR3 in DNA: TGCGCCAGCAGCTTGGATGACGGGAGAAACACCATATATTTT. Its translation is CASSLDDGRNTIYF.